Shown below are 7 T cell receptor beta chains from a single sample sequenced in a study of T cell responses to AZD1222 COVID-19 vaccine. TCRdb's table, derived via immunoSEQ multiplex PCR, lists solely in-frame clones and lacks some. The sample holds about 110,000 clones, around 93% seen once. The sequences come from peripheral blood, collected 28 days after the second AZD1222 dose. The receptor source for this set is an adult who received the AZD1222 COVID-19 vaccine.

The chain is built from TRBV3-1 (or the pseudogene TRBV3-2) and TRBJ1-2, with a weak D call TRBD1 (5 bases). Trimming left V 7 bases short and J 3 bases short, with 18 bases between. The CDR3 totals 15 residues. CDR1 and CDR2 (germline): LGHDT, YNNKEL (reference sequence). For the CDR3, the DNA is TGTGCCAGCACCCCGGGGCCCGGGCTCGACTATGGCTACACCTTC. Translation gives CASTPGPGLDYGYTF.

The chain combines TRBV12-5 with TRBJ1-5, with D possibly TRBD1 on 6 matching bases. In germline, CDR1 is LGHNT, CDR2 FRNRAP. Trimming shortened V by 1 base and J by 0 bases, and 16 bases separated the two germline ends. The CDR3 spans 18 residues. The CDR3 bases are TGTGCTAGTGGTTTGGGACTTACAGGGTCCTTTAGCAATCAGCCCCAGCATTTT. It yields the protein CASGLGLTGSFSNQPQHF.

V and J are TRBV10-3 and TRBJ1-5, with D unclear. Trimming stripped 2 bases from V and 4 bases from J, with 9 bases between. There are 14 residues in the CDR3. Germline V CDR1 and CDR2: ENHRY, SYGVKD. The CDR3 region is CAISETSQNQPQHF. As DNA, the CDR3 is TGTGCCATCAGTGAGACAAGTCAAAATCAGCCCCAGCATTTT.

The chain is built from TRBV13 and TRBJ1-1, with D maybe TRBD1 (5 bases). The CDR3 runs to 13 residues. Trimming took off 2 bases at V and 1 base at J, with 5 bases between the two ends. CDR1 is PRHDT and CDR2 is FYEKMQ in the germline V gene (reference sequence). The CDR3 DNA is TGTGCCAGCAGCTTAACAGGGAACACTGAAGCTTTCTTT. As protein: CASSLTGNTEAFF. Drawing the rest from reference TRBV13 and TRBJ1-1, the complete variable domain is AAGVIQSPRHLIKEKRETATLKCYPIPRHDTVYWYQQGPGQDPQFLISFYEKMQSDKGSIPDRFSAQQFSDYHSELNMSSLELGDSALYFCASSLTGNTEAFFGQGTRLTVV.

This chain connects TRBV4-1 to TRBJ1-5; D unclear. Germline V gene lookup returns CDR1 MGHRA and CDR2 YSYEKL. CDR3 size: 15 residues. V dropped 0 bases and J dropped 1 base, with 7 bases sitting between them. This chain's CDR3 is CASSQDAGSNQPQHF. CDR3 nucleotides: TGCGCCAGCAGCCAAGATGCAGGAAGCAATCAGCCCCAGCATTTT.

The chain employs TRBV11-2 and TRBJ2-1; D uncertain. The CDR3 sequence is 11 residues long. The germline V gene encodes CDR1 SGHAT and CDR2 FQNNGV. V lost 3 bases and J lost 7, with 4 bases in between. CDR3 sequence: CASSFYNEQFF. In DNA form, the CDR3 reads TGTGCCAGCAGCTTCTATAATGAGCAGTTCTTC.

V is TRBV5-1 and J is TRBJ1-3, with unresolved D. This CDR3 region has 13 residues. Germline V gene sequence: CDR1 SGHRS, CDR2 YFSETQ. Trimming took 3 bases from V and 7 from J, leaving 11 bases between them. The CDR3 here is CASSSGDRNTIYF. CDR3 sequence (DNA): TGCGCCAGCAGCTCCGGGGATCGGAACACCATATATTTT.